These 23 T cell receptor beta chains were sequenced from one sample in a study of T cells in Graves' hyperthyroidism and ophthalmopathy (dated by TCRdb to the late 2010s). The library was built by means of multiplex PCR. TCRdb records Illumina HiSeq 2000 as the sequencer. The TCR beta CDR3 regions were amplified from the RNA transcripts. For the first round of RT-PCR on the TCR CDR3, the HTBI primer set was used together with the Qiagen OneStep RT-PCR kit. The raw public reads went through TCRdb reprocessing: fastp at Q25, MiXCR clone calling, in-frame beta chains kept. Each entry merges the rows of one CDR3 protein and shows their most common DNA and genes. The sample yields around 440,000 distinct CDR3 sequences; around 14% were counted once. The biggest ten clones account for about 14% of the sample. What was sequenced was blood. All receptors come from a woman aged 18-29 years with Graves' hyperthyroidism.

The chain is built from TRBV20-1 and TRBJ1-6; unclear D gene. Trimming shortened V by 1 base and J by 2 bases, and 21 bases separated the two germline ends. Per the germline V gene, CDR1 is DFQATT and CDR2 is SNEGSKA (reference sequence). CDR3 length: 19 residues. CDR3 loop: CSARGAAWRGGTYNSPLHF. The CDR3 nucleotides read TGCAGTGCTAGAGGAGCGGCGTGGCGCGGTGGGACCTATAATTCACCCCTCCACTTT.

This clonotype was observed many times. The chain links TRBV28 to TRBJ2-1; D is possibly TRBD1 or TRBD2 (5 bases each). The CDR3 totals 19 residues. V was trimmed by 4 bases and J by 0 bases, leaving 22 bases between them. The germline CDR1 and CDR2 sequences are MDHEN and SYDVKM. The CDR3: CASSSPAWDAASSYNEQFF. The CDR3 region has the DNA TGTGCCAGCAGTTCCCCCGCTTGGGACGCCGCCAGCTCCTACAATGAGCAGTTCTTC.

The J gene is TRBJ1-6, the V gene TRBV4-1, with no clear D. Germline V lookup: CDR1 MGHRA, CDR2 YSYEKL. The length of the CDR3 is 21 residues. The V and J ends lost 1 base and 0 bases respectively, with 22 bases between them. The CDR3 sequence is CASSQVLVGILNSSYNSPLHF. The CDR3 nucleotides are TGCGCCAGCAGCCAAGTATTGGTGGGGATCCTCAACTCCTCCTATAATTCACCCCTCCACTTT.

This chain uses TRBV20-1 with TRBJ2-3, with D perhaps matching TRBD2 (5 bases). The CDR3 sequence is 16 residues long. In germline, CDR1 is DFQATT, CDR2 SNEGSKA (reference sequence). Trimming cost V 0 bases and J 1 base, with 14 bases left between them. CDR3 protein: CSARDRRTSGTDTQYF. CDR3 bases: TGCAGTGCTAGAGATAGGAGGACCTCTGGCACAGATACGCAGTATTTT.

J is TRBJ2-3 and V is TRBV27; D is perhaps TRBD1 (6 bases). The germline gives CDR1 MNHEY, CDR2 SMNVEV (reference sequence). The CDR3 runs to 14 residues. Trimming shortened V by 6 bases and J by 5 bases, and 15 bases separated the two germline ends. For the CDR3, the DNA is TGTGCCAGCAGCCGGTTAGGGGGAGTAGATACGCAGTATTTT. Its translation: CASSRLGGVDTQYF.

This clonotype was picked up many times. The chain has TRBV20-1 and TRBJ2-1, with 10 bases lining up with TRBD1. Germline assignment: CDR1 DFQATT and CDR2 SNEGSKA (reference sequence). This CDR3 comprises 13 residues. Unmatched junction bases numbered 3, after V lost 3 bases and J lost 7 bases. CDR3 in DNA: TGCAGTGCTAGGGGGACAGGGGTTAATGAGCAGTTCTTC. Translated, it gives CSARGTGVNEQFF.

This clonotype came up many times. The J gene is TRBJ2-3, the V gene TRBV7-2; 7 nucleotides align to TRBD2. The germline CDR1 and CDR2 sequences are SGHTA and FQGNSA. The CDR3 is 14 residues long. The junction had 4 bases not matched to a gene; V was cut back by 1 base and J by 6 bases. The CDR3, as DNA: TGTGCCAGCAGCTTAGGGACTAGTGCTGATACGCAGTATTTT. Encoded protein: CASSLGTSADTQYF.

In this sample, this clonotype turned up many times. The chain combines TRBV20-1 with TRBJ2-5; 9 bases are shared with TRBD2. V was pared by 6 bases and J by 3 bases, with 5 bases of the junction left unmatched. The CDR3 contains 13 residues. Germline assignment: CDR1 DFQATT and CDR2 SNEGSKA (reference sequence). CDR3 sequence reads: CSATGLAEETQYF. The CDR3 nucleotides read TGCAGTGCCACGGGACTAGCAGAAGAGACCCAGTACTTC.

This clonotype appeared many times. The V call is TRBV5-1, the J call TRBJ1-1, with 8 bases aligning to TRBD1. Germline V gives CDR1 SGHRS, CDR2 YFSETQ. This CDR3 region has 15 residues. Trimming took 4 bases from V and 3 from J; bases not matched to a gene: 8. The CDR3 DNA sequence: TGCGCCAGCAGCCAGGGGACAGGTGGTCACACTGAAGCTTTCTTT. Its translation is CASSQGTGGHTEAFF.

This chain links TRBV19 with TRBJ2-1; 16 positions match TRBD2. This CDR3 has 17 residues. The ends lost 3 bases at V and 5 bases at J; junction bases unmatched: 4. Germline V CDR1 and CDR2: LNHDA, SQIVND (reference sequence). The CDR3 is CASSILGLAGGHNEQFF. The CDR3 bases are TGTGCCAGTAGTATCCTGGGACTAGCGGGAGGGCACAATGAGCAGTTCTTC.

This clonotype was detected many times. This chain connects TRBV15 to TRBJ1-5, with D possibly TRBD1 on 6 matching bases. Looked up from germline, CDR1 is LNHNV and CDR2 is YYDKDF (reference sequence). V was pared by 0 bases and J by 8 bases, with 14 bases between. This CDR3 contains 15 residues. DNA for the CDR3: TGTGCCACCAGCAGAGATACGGGGGCTGGGGAGCCCCAGCATTTT. This encodes CATSRDTGAGEPQHF.

This clonotype was observed a handful of times. The chain carries TRBV29-1 and TRBJ1-2; D not resolved. Germline V CDR1 and CDR2: SQVTM, ANQGSEA. The length of the CDR3 is 11 residues. With 3 bases removed from V and 8 bases from J, the gap between germline ends came to 10 bases. The CDR3 loop reads CSVDAARGYTF. Written as DNA, the CDR3 is TGCAGCGTTGATGCCGCCAGAGGCTACACCTTC.

This clonotype came up many times. The genes are TRBV7-2 and TRBJ2-2; D might be TRBD1 (6 bases). CDR1 and CDR2 from the germline V gene are SGHTA and FQGNSA. The V end was cut by 6 bases, the J end by 1 base, with 12 bases between. The CDR3 spans 15 residues. CDR3 nucleotide sequence: TGTGCCAGCAGAGACAGGCCAATGAACACCGGGGAGCTGTTTTTT. Translated, it gives CASRDRPMNTGELFF.

This clonotype was recorded many times. The chain recombines TRBV20-1 with TRBJ1-1, with TRBD1 matching 7 bases. Looked up from germline, CDR1 is DFQATT and CDR2 is SNEGSKA (reference sequence). V lost 1 base and J lost 1; bases outside the gene matches: 0. The CDR3 runs 13 residues. CDR3 sequence (DNA): TGCAGTGCTAGAGGGACAGGGAACACTGAAGCTTTCTTT. Its translation: CSARGTGNTEAFF.

This clonotype was detected ten times or more. The chain combines TRBV7-3 with TRBJ1-1; D remains unclear. V lost 3 bases, J lost 6 bases, and 11 bases lay in between. Germline lookup yields CDR1 SGHTA and CDR2 FQGTGA. This CDR3 spans 13 amino acids. This CDR3 reads CASSFGRVAEAFF. DNA for the CDR3: TGTGCCAGCAGCTTTGGTAGGGTAGCTGAAGCTTTCTTT.

This clonotype was seen at least ten times. The rearrangement joins TRBV28 to TRBJ1-6, with a tentative D call TRBD1 (5 bases). Per the germline V gene, CDR1 is MDHEN and CDR2 is SYDVKM. Deletions cut 8 bases from V and 13 bases from J, with 18 bases between. The CDR3 loop spans 13 amino acids. The CDR3 nucleotides read TGTGCCAGCGGGACGGAGATTCTTCGGCCCCTCCACTTT. Translating it yields CASGTEILRPLHF.

This sequence joins TRBV7-2 and TRBJ1-1, with TRBD1 matching 9 bases. The trim removed 5 bases at V and 1 base at J, leaving 11 bases unmatched. The germline CDR1 and CDR2 sequences are SGHTA and FQGNSA. The CDR3 sequence is 17 residues long. This CDR3 reads CASSNAGTGWGNTEAFF. In DNA, the CDR3 is TGTGCCAGCAGCAACGCCGGGACAGGGTGGGGGAACACTGAAGCTTTCTTT.

The chain recombines TRBV29-1 with TRBJ1-1; no clear D. The CDR3 length is 12 residues. V lost 4 bases, J lost 5 bases, and 11 bases lay in between. In germline, CDR1 is SQVTM, CDR2 ANQGSEA. DNA for the CDR3: TGCAGCGTTGTACTGGGGTCAACTGAAGCTTTCTTT. This translates into CSVVLGSTEAFF.

Only one count was recorded for this clonotype. This may be a read error, as it is one base from a much larger clone. The V gene is TRBV27, the J gene TRBJ1-2; D is unresolved. Looked up from germline, CDR1 is MNHEY and CDR2 is SMNVEV (reference sequence). The V and J ends lost 2 bases and 2 bases respectively, with 12 bases between them. CDR3 length: 15 amino acids. The CDR3 reads CASSLITLSNYGYTF. The CDR3 nucleotides read TGTGCCAGCAGTTTAATCACTCTGTCGAACTATGGCTACACCTTC.

This clonotype has just a few counts. The chain employs TRBV11-3 and TRBJ2-1; 9 bases line up with TRBD2. CDR1 and CDR2 (germline): SGHNT, YENEEA. The V and J ends lost 5 bases and 5 bases, in that order; junction bases with no gene match: 4. This CDR3 has 14 residues. CDR3 amino acids: CASSRLAENNEQFF. CDR3 DNA: TGTGCCAGCAGCCGACTAGCGGAGAACAATGAGCAGTTCTTC.

This rearrangement joins TRBV6-1 to TRBJ2-1; 10 nucleotides match TRBD1. Germline CDR1 is MNHNS and CDR2 is SASEGT. The CDR3 runs to 17 residues. Germline trimming cut 6 bases from V and 1 base from J; bases unmatched to any gene: 9. The CDR3 DNA reads TGTGCCAGCAGCAGGGACAGGGGCGACCTTTCCTACAATGAGCAGTTCTTC. It yields the protein CASSRDRGDLSYNEQFF.

This clonotype was counted only a few times. V and J are TRBV2 and TRBJ1-2; D possibly corresponds to TRBD1 (6 bases). From germline, CDR1 is SNHLY and CDR2 FYNNEI. This CDR3 contains 14 residues. Trimming shortened V by 8 bases and J by 8 bases, and 21 bases separated the two germline ends. The CDR3 coding sequence is TGTGCCAGCCAACCGACAGGCTGGAGAGTGGGCTACACCTTC. Translating it yields CASQPTGWRVGYTF.

This clonotype came up many times. The chain uses TRBV27 and TRBJ2-7; D unclear. The V end lost 0 bases, the J end lost 2 bases, and 8 bases lay between the germline ends. This CDR3 comprises 14 residues. CDR1 and CDR2 (germline): MNHEY, SMNVEV (reference sequence). In DNA, the CDR3 is TGTGCCAGCAGTTTATCGTGGGGTCCCTACGAGCAGTACTTC. Translated: CASSLSWGPYEQYF.